These T cell receptor beta chains were read from a single sample in a study of T-cell memory formation after mild COVID-19. From the 5' RACE reads, TCRdb called clonotypes with MiXCR, one entry per CDR3 protein. The table records some 150,000 distinct CDR3 sequences, 14% of them present only once. Specimen: PBMCs or a T cell subset sorted from them (not recorded which). The receptor source for this set is an adult woman who had mild COVID-19 (a few samples of this study predate the infection). Cell type and time point are not known. CDR3s include the opening cysteine and the closing phenylalanine or tryptophan. The D gene is left open where the match is weak. The size entry is marked missing in some rows and otherwise reads once, few, many or a size class.

d_gene: TRBD2; abundance: few; j_gene: TRBJ2-1; v_gene: TRBV27; CDR3nt: TGTGCCAGTCAAGCGGGAGGGCCAAATGAGCAGTTCTTC; CDR3aa: CASQAGGPNEQFF
d_gene: .; abundance: few; j_gene: TRBJ2-1; v_gene: TRBV7-6; CDR3nt: TGTGCCAGCAGCCCTAGCGTAGTTAACCGGCCTGAGCAGTTCTTC; CDR3aa: CASSPSVVNRPEQFF
d_gene: .; abundance: .; j_gene: TRBJ1-1; v_gene: TRBV5-4; CDR3nt: TGTGCCATGGCGCAGGTTAACATGAACACTGAAGCTTTCTTT; CDR3aa: CAMAQVNMNTEAFF
d_gene: .; abundance: .; j_gene: TRBJ1-1; v_gene: TRBV20-1; CDR3nt: TGCAGTGCTAGGCCTGAAGGGCTAGAAGCTTTCTTT; CDR3aa: CSARPEGLEAFF
d_gene: .; abundance: .; j_gene: TRBJ1-1; v_gene: TRBV5-1; CDR3nt: TGCGCCAGCAGCGGAGACCGGTGGGTGAACACTGAAGCTTTCTTT; CDR3aa: CASSGDRWVNTEAFF
d_gene: TRBD2; abundance: few; j_gene: TRBJ2-3; v_gene: TRBV5-1; CDR3nt: TGCGCCACCACGGGAGGGCTAACCGACGGGACAGATACGCAGTATTTT; CDR3aa: CATTGGLTDGTDTQYF
d_gene: .; abundance: many; j_gene: TRBJ2-7; v_gene: TRBV29-1; CDR3nt: TGCAGCGTTGAAGATTCAGGGGAAGCTTCCTACGAGCAGTACTTC; CDR3aa: CSVEDSGEASYEQYF
d_gene: .; abundance: few; j_gene: TRBJ1-3; v_gene: TRBV7-9; CDR3nt: TGTGCCAGCAGCTTAGCCGCGGTCTCTGGAAACACCATATATTTT; CDR3aa: CASSLAAVSGNTIYF
d_gene: TRBD2; abundance: few; j_gene: TRBJ2-5; v_gene: TRBV27; CDR3nt: TGTGCCAGCAGTCCCCTATGGACTAGCGGGGATAAAGAGACCCAGTACTTC; CDR3aa: CASSPLWTSGDKETQYF
d_gene: .; abundance: .; j_gene: TRBJ2-3; v_gene: TRBV5-1; CDR3nt: TGCGCCAGCAGCAGTCAGGGGTACACAGATACGCAGTATTTT; CDR3aa: CASSSQGYTDTQYF
d_gene: TRBD2; abundance: .; j_gene: TRBJ2-2; v_gene: TRBV7-9; CDR3nt: TGTGCCAGCAGCTCGAGCGGGAGGTTCACCGGGGAGCTGTTTTTT; CDR3aa: CASSSSGRFTGELFF
d_gene: TRBD2; abundance: few; j_gene: TRBJ2-5; v_gene: TRBV20-1; CDR3nt: TGCAGTGCTGATCTAGCGGGAGGGCCGGGGGAGACCCAGTACTTC; CDR3aa: CSADLAGGPGETQYF
d_gene: TRBD1; abundance: .; j_gene: TRBJ2-7; v_gene: TRBV24-1; CDR3nt: TGTGCCACCAGTGACACATCCGGGACAGACTACGAGCAGTACTTC; CDR3aa: CATSDTSGTDYEQYF
d_gene: .; abundance: .; j_gene: TRBJ2-1; v_gene: TRBV7-6; CDR3nt: TGTGCCAGCAGCTTAGATATAGGGCCCAATGAGCAGTTCTTC; CDR3aa: CASSLDIGPNEQFF
d_gene: .; abundance: few; j_gene: TRBJ2-7; v_gene: TRBV29-1; CDR3nt: TGCAGCGTTTTGGGTGCTAGCTCCTACGAGCAGTACTTC; CDR3aa: CSVLGASSYEQYF
d_gene: .; abundance: .; j_gene: TRBJ2-4; v_gene: TRBV4-2; CDR3nt: TGTGCCAGCAGCCAAGACAACGGACAGCAAAACATTCAGTACTTC; CDR3aa: CASSQDNGQQNIQYF
d_gene: .; abundance: few; j_gene: TRBJ2-1; v_gene: TRBV12-3/TRBV12-4; CDR3nt: TGTGCCAGCAGCCCGACCGGGGCAGGAAGGCAGTTCTTC; CDR3aa: CASSPTGAGRQFF
d_gene: .; abundance: .; j_gene: TRBJ1-2; v_gene: TRBV20-1; CDR3nt: TGCAGTGCTAGAGATTTGAGTGGCTACACCTTC; CDR3aa: CSARDLSGYTF
d_gene: TRBD1; abundance: few; j_gene: TRBJ2-7; v_gene: TRBV20-1; CDR3nt: TGCAGTGCTAGAGTTCGGGACAGGGGAGCAGAGGAGCAGTACTTC; CDR3aa: CSARVRDRGAEEQYF
d_gene: .; abundance: few; j_gene: TRBJ1-1; v_gene: TRBV19; CDR3nt: TGTGCCAGTAGTATAGGAGGGATCCAAGCTTTCTTT; CDR3aa: CASSIGGIQAFF
d_gene: .; abundance: few; j_gene: TRBJ1-1; v_gene: TRBV5-1; CDR3nt: TGCGCCAGCAGCCCAGCAGGGCCCACTGAAGCTTTCTTT; CDR3aa: CASSPAGPTEAFF
d_gene: .; abundance: .; j_gene: TRBJ1-2; v_gene: TRBV11-2; CDR3nt: TGTGCCAGCAGCTCGGAGGAGGGCAGACACTATGGCTACACCTTC; CDR3aa: CASSSEEGRHYGYTF